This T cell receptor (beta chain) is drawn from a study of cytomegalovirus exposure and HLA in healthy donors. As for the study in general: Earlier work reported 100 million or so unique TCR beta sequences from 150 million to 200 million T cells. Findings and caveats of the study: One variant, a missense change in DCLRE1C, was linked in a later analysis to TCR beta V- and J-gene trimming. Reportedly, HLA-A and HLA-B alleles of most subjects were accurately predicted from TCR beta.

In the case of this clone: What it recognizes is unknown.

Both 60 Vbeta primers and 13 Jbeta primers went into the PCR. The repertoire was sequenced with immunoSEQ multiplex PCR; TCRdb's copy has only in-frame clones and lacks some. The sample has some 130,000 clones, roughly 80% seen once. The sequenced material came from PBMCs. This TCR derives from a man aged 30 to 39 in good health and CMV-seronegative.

The CDR3 DNA reads as TGTGCCAGCGGGCCCACAGGGGCCCCTTACGAGCAGTACTTC. This codes for CASGPTGAPYEQYF. The chain links TRBV27 to TRBJ2-7; 7 bases line up with TRBD1. CDR3 length: 14 amino acids. V shed 8 bases, J shed 4 bases, and the junction held 11 bases outside the gene matches. Germline V CDR1 and CDR2: MNHEY, SMNVEV (reference sequence).